Below, 5 T cell receptor beta chains from the same sample are listed, as sequenced in a study of CD8 T cells in ankylosing spondylitis. TCRdb reprocessed the 5' RACE reads via MiXCR and lists one record per CDR3 protein. The sample includes 250,000 to 400,000 distinct CDR3 sequences, approximately 10% seen only once; the top ten take roughly 9%. The sample consisted of blood, either unsorted or a sorted T cell fraction (not recorded which). The receptors were sampled from a female donor with ankylosing spondylitis or in good health (not recorded which).

This sequence joins TRBV29-1 and TRBJ2-3; TRBD1 might be the D (6 bases). This CDR3 is 17 amino acids long. V was cut by 7 bases and J by 8 bases, with 31 bases left in between. Looked up from germline, CDR1 is SQVTM and CDR2 is ANQGSEA. DNA for the CDR3: TGCAGCGCCATTACCTCTACAGGGTTTGGGTCGGCGGGTACGCAGTATTTT. This encodes CSAITSTGFGSAGTQYF.

This clonotype was counted many times. The genes are TRBV7-2 and TRBJ2-5; 8 bases map to TRBD1. The V and J ends lost 5 bases and 2 bases, in that order; junction bases with no gene match: 10. This CDR3 has 16 amino acids. Germline assignment: CDR1 SGHTA and CDR2 FQGNSA. The CDR3: CASSTGQGGGQETQYF. In nucleotides, the CDR3 is TGTGCCAGCAGCACTGGACAGGGTGGGGGTCAAGAGACCCAGTACTTC.

This clonotype was detected many times. The rearrangement joins TRBV12-3 or TRBV12-4 to TRBJ1-2; D is uncertain. V lost 2 bases, J lost 8 bases, and 15 bases lay in between. CDR3 length: 14 residues. Here the CDR3 reads CASSLRLENVGYTF. CDR3 DNA sequence: TGTGCCAGCAGTTTACGATTGGAGAACGTCGGCTACACCTTC.

This clonotype was picked up a small number of times. J is TRBJ2-1 and V is TRBV6-2 or TRBV6-3; D is possibly TRBD1 (6 bases). The V gene's germline CDR1 is MNHEY and CDR2 SVGEGT. This CDR3 has 15 amino acids. Between the trimmed V and J ends, which lost 2 bases and 4 bases, there was a span of 12 bases. The CDR3, as DNA: TGTGCCAGCAGTTACCAGGGGTTAGTTTACAATGAGCAGTTCTTC. This gives the protein CASSYQGLVYNEQFF.

A remark on this clonotype: Being one base from a much bigger clone, this may be a read error. V and J are TRBV12-3 or TRBV12-4 and TRBJ2-2, with D maybe TRBD2 (5 bases). This CDR3 is 11 amino acids long. Written as DNA, the CDR3 is TGTGCCGGCCTTTACACCGGGGAGATGTTTTTT. Protein product: CAGLYTGEMFF.